The 27 T cell receptor beta chains reported below all come from one sample, sequenced in a study of blood T cell repertoires in COVID-19. Using immunoSEQ multiplex PCR, the repertoire was profiled, and TCRdb retains in-frame clones only, with some absent. The table lists some 97,000 clones, roughly nine tenths of them singletons. The specimen was peripheral blood. These receptor sequences come from a man in his fifties or sixties with acute or convalescent COVID-19.

The rearrangement uses TRBV21-1 and TRBJ1-1; TRBD1, as called in the table, went unchecked against the DNA. TRBV21-1 is listed as a pseudogene. The CDR3 extends over 17 amino acids. CDR3 sequence reads: CASSKQRVAGEYTEAFF. The CDR3 DNA is TGTGCCAGCAGCAAACAGAGAGTCGCAGGGGAGTACACTGAAGCTTTCTTT.

The chain recombines TRBV24-1 with TRBJ2-1; 7 bases match TRBD2. There are 15 residues in the CDR3. V was pared by 3 bases and J by 5 bases, with 6 bases of the junction left unmatched. Germline-derived CDR1 and CDR2 are KGHDR and SFDVKD. CDR3 amino acids: CATSDPGTINNEQFF. The CDR3 nucleotides are TGTGCCACCAGTGATCCCGGGACTATCAACAATGAGCAGTTCTTC.

The chain recombines TRBV2 with TRBJ2-2, with TRBD2 as a possible D gene (6 bases). This CDR3 spans 14 amino acids. Trimming pared 7 bases from V and 4 bases from J, leaving 13 bases between. Germline V lookup: CDR1 SNHLY, CDR2 FYNNEI. Here the CDR3 reads CASKTQGLTGELFF. In nucleotides, the CDR3 is TGTGCCAGCAAAACGCAGGGACTCACCGGGGAGCTGTTTTTT.

The sample holds a few counts of this clone. This specimen includes other DNA sequences encoding the same CDR3. CDR3 region: CATSDPARGGNEQFF. The CDR3 nucleotides read TGTGCCACCAGTGATCCGGCTAGGGGGGGCAATGAGCAGTTCTTC. This chain connects TRBV24-1 to TRBJ2-1, with D maybe TRBD2 (7 bases). The CDR3 loop spans 15 amino acids. The V gene's germline CDR1 is KGHDR and CDR2 SFDVKD. V gave up 3 bases and J gave up 6 bases, with 14 bases separating them.

The chain uses TRBV18 and TRBJ1-1; 7 nucleotides align to TRBD1. The junction had 10 bases not matched to a gene; V was cut back by 3 bases and J by 0 bases. The germline gives CDR1 KGHSH, CDR2 LQKENI. The CDR3 consists of 17 residues. CDR3 nucleotides: TGTGCCAGCTCACCGAACATCCTCGGGACAGTGAACACTGAAGCTTTCTTT. Translating gives CASSPNILGTVNTEAFF.

The J gene is TRBJ2-1, the V gene TRBV5-1; weak D call: TRBD2 (6 bases). The V and J ends lost 2 bases and 12 bases respectively, with 12 bases between them. CDR1 and CDR2 from the germline V gene are SGHRS and YFSETQ. This CDR3 region has 12 residues. CDR3: CASSFTGTLQFF. The CDR3 region has the DNA TGCGCCAGCAGCTTTACCGGGACTCTGCAGTTCTTC.

This clone was detected once. This chain uses TRBV5-6 with TRBJ1-5; 7 nucleotides agree with TRBD1. The V gene end was trimmed by 4 bases and the J gene end by 5 bases; junction bases not matched to a gene: 3. The CDR3 is 13 residues long. CDR1 SGHDT and CDR2 YYEEEE come from the germline V gene. CDR3 sequence (DNA): TGTGCCAGCAGCGTAGACAGGGATCAGCCCCAGCATTTT. Encoded protein: CASSVDRDQPQHF. The full variable domain, in which reference TRBV5-6 and TRBJ1-5 provide the parts outside the CDR3, is DAGVTQSPTHLIKTRGQQVTLRCSPKSGHDTVSWYQQALGQGPQFIFQYYEEEERQRGNFPDRFSGHQFPNYSSELNVNALLLGDSALYLCASSVDRDQPQHFGDGTRLSIL.

The chain combines TRBV6-1 with TRBJ2-7; 11 bases are shared with TRBD2. V lost 3 bases to trimming and J lost 0 bases; unmatched junction nucleotides: 10. Germline loops: CDR1 MNHNS, CDR2 SASEGT. The CDR3 is 18 residues long. CDR3 region: CASSDPIAGGVSSYEQYF. The CDR3 region has the DNA TGTGCCAGCAGTGATCCTATAGCGGGAGGGGTTAGCTCCTACGAGCAGTACTTC.

The V call is TRBV7-9, the J call TRBJ1-1, with D tentatively TRBD1 (6 bases). CDR1 SEHNR and CDR2 FQNEAQ come from the germline V gene (reference sequence). V shed 5 bases and J shed 8 bases, with 15 bases lying between them. The CDR3 is 13 residues long. The CDR3 sequence: CASSPDSEGEAFF. In nucleotides, the CDR3 is TGTGCCAGCAGCCCGGACAGTGAGGGGGAAGCTTTCTTT.

This sequence joins TRBV28 and TRBJ1-2; perhaps TRBD1 as D (5 bases). Per the germline V gene, CDR1 is MDHEN and CDR2 is SYDVKM. Trimming pared 2 bases from V and 1 base from J, leaving 11 bases between. The CDR3 runs to 15 residues. The CDR3 DNA follows: TGTGCCAGCAGTTTACGGGGGAACTTTAACTATGGCTACACCTTC. Protein: CASSLRGNFNYGYTF.

The chain couples TRBV29-1 to TRBJ2-1; 14 positions match TRBD2. From germline, CDR1 is SQVTM and CDR2 ANQGSEA. The CDR3 spans 16 residues. Unmatched junction bases numbered 7, after V lost 2 bases and J lost 7 bases. For the CDR3, the DNA is TGCAGCGTTGAAAGAGGTGGACTAGCGGGAGGAAATGAGCAGTTCTTC. It specifies CSVERGGLAGGNEQFF.

This clone has just a few counts. The rearrangement links TRBV5-1 to TRBJ2-1; 13 bases match TRBD2. Trimming at V came to 4 bases and at J to 6 bases, leaving 1 base not matched to a gene. This CDR3 region has 14 residues. CDR1 and CDR2 (germline): SGHRS, YFSETQ. In DNA, the CDR3 is TGCGCCAGCAGCCGGACTAGCGGGAGCAATGAGCAGTTCTTC. Translation gives CASSRTSGSNEQFF. Supplemented by reference TRBV5-1 and TRBJ2-1, the full variable domain reads KAGVTQTPRYLIKTRGQQVTLSCSPISGHRSVSWYQQTPGQGLQFLFEYFSETQRNKGNFPGRFSGRQFSNSRSEMNVSTLELGDSALYLCASSRTSGSNEQFFGPGTRLTVL.

This clone was detected only once. V gene TRBV11-2 combines with J gene TRBJ2-1, with D unclear. CDR3 length equals 12 residues. The ends were cut back, 4 bases at V and 16 bases at J, with 17 bases in the middle. Germline V gene lookup returns CDR1 SGHAT and CDR2 FQNNGV. CDR3 residues: CASSSRQAPSFF. The CDR3 nucleotides are TGTGCCAGCAGCTCCCGGCAGGCCCCAAGTTTCTTC. The full variable domain, with the rest looked up from reference TRBV11-2 and TRBJ2-1, is EAGVAQSPRYKIIEKRQSVAFWCNPISGHATLYWYQQILGQGPKLLIQFQNNGVVDDSQLPKDRFSAERLKGVDSTLKIQPAKLEDSAVYLCASSSRQAPSFFGPGTRLTVL.

The genes are TRBV19 and TRBJ2-3; 7 bases fit TRBD1. Germline V gives CDR1 LNHDA, CDR2 SQIVND (reference sequence). J lost 1 base, V lost 3 bases, and 1 base had no gene match. The CDR3 spans 14 residues. CDR3 in DNA: TGTGCCAGTAGTATCGGGACAGGCACAGATACGCAGTATTTT. Protein: CASSIGTGTDTQYF.

J is TRBJ2-7 and V is TRBV12-5; possible D gene TRBD1, 6 bases. Trimming stripped 6 bases from V and 0 bases from J, with 12 bases between. Germline-derived CDR1 and CDR2 are LGHNT and FRNRAP. The length of the CDR3 is 14 residues. The CDR3 sequence: CASGFRGSSYEQYF. DNA for the CDR3: TGTGCTAGTGGGTTCAGGGGTAGCTCCTACGAGCAGTACTTC.

The chain links TRBV6-5 to TRBJ1-2; the D is unclear. V lost 0 bases, J lost 5 bases, and 7 bases lay in between. Germline assignment: CDR1 MNHEY and CDR2 SVGAGI. The CDR3 contains 13 residues. This chain's CDR3 is CASSYSTGYGYTF. CDR3 nucleotides: TGTGCCAGCAGTTACTCGACTGGGTATGGCTACACCTTC.

This chain joins TRBV5-1 and TRBJ1-6; weak D call: TRBD1 (6 bases). The CDR3 length is 16 residues. V was shortened by 4 bases and J by 10 bases, with 21 bases between the two germline ends. CDR1 SGHRS and CDR2 YFSETQ come from the germline V gene. The CDR3 loop is CASSPGVGQGNSPLHF. CDR3 nucleotide sequence: TGCGCCAGCAGCCCCGGGGTGGGTCAGGGGAACTCACCCCTCCACTTT.

This clone was found once. V gene TRBV30 combines with J gene TRBJ1-1, with TRBD1 matching 9 bases. This CDR3 has 12 residues. Germline values: CDR1 GTSNPN, CDR2 SVGIG (reference sequence). V gave up 7 bases and J gave up 5 bases; unmatched junction bases: 5. The CDR3 nucleotides are TGTGCCTTTGACAGGGGGGATACTGAAGCTTTCTTT. This gives the protein CAFDRGDTEAFF. The full variable domain, its missing parts supplied by reference TRBV30 and TRBJ1-1, is SQTIHQWPATLVQPVGSPLSLECTVEGTSNPNLYWYRQAAGRGLQLLFYSVGIGQISSEVPQNLSASRPQDRQFILSSKKLLLSDSGFYLCAFDRGDTEAFFGQGTRLTVV.

Only a few counts were recorded for this clone. This chain uses TRBV5-6 with TRBJ2-1; D is perhaps TRBD1 (7 bases). Germline loops: CDR1 SGHDT, CDR2 YYEEEE. The germline V and J ends were trimmed by 4 bases and 0 bases, with 11 bases remaining between them. CDR3 size: 15 residues. Here the CDR3 DNA reads TGTGCCAGCAGCAACAGGGGACTCTCCTACAATGAGCAGTTCTTC. As protein: CASSNRGLSYNEQFF.

The genes are TRBV2 and TRBJ1-5; no reliable D call. The CDR3 runs to 15 residues. With 5 bases removed from V and 2 bases from J, the gap between germline ends came to 13 bases. Germline CDR1 and CDR2: SNHLY and FYNNEI. The CDR3 reads CASSNLVGGNQPQHF. For the CDR3, the DNA is TGTGCCAGCAGTAACCTCGTGGGAGGCAATCAGCCCCAGCATTTT. The full variable domain, with the rest looked up from reference TRBV2 and TRBJ1-5, is EPEVTQTPSHQVTQMGQEVILRCVPISNHLYFYWYRQILGQKVEFLVSFYNNEISEKSEIFDDQFSVERPDGSNFTLKIRSTKLEDSAMYFCASSNLVGGNQPQHFGDGTRLSIL.

The V and J genes are TRBV13 and TRBJ2-5; TRBD2 matches at 11 bases. The CDR3 consists of 16 residues. Germline V lookup: CDR1 PRHDT, CDR2 FYEKMQ (reference sequence). After removal of 5 bases from V and 1 base from J, the junction contained 6 bases not matched to a gene. The DNA for the CDR3 is TGTGCCAGCAGCGCCGGGACTAGCGGCTTCCAAGAGACCCAGTACTTC. It translates to CASSAGTSGFQETQYF.

V usage is TRBV5-8 and J usage is TRBJ1-3; D might be TRBD1 (5 bases). Looked up from germline, CDR1 is SGHTS and CDR2 is YDEGEE. The CDR3 runs to 15 residues. V dropped 1 base and J dropped 0 bases, with 8 bases sitting between them. The CDR3 protein is CASSLRQGSGNTIYF. CDR3 in DNA: TGTGCCAGCAGCTTGAGGCAGGGCTCTGGAAACACCATATATTTT.

The rearrangement uses TRBV5-3 and TRBJ1-5; D gene ambiguous. TRBV5-3 is recorded as an ORF, its role being uncertain. The CDR3 is 14 residues long. Trimming removed 0 bases from V and 9 bases from J, with 13 bases in between. The chain's CDR3 is CARSLGPTGGPQHF. CDR3 coding DNA: TGTGCCAGAAGCTTGGGTCCCACGGGTGGGCCCCAGCATTTT.

V gene TRBV3-1 (or the pseudogene TRBV3-2) combines with J gene TRBJ2-7; no clear D gene. Germline assignment: CDR1 LGHDT and CDR2 YNNKEL (reference sequence). The germline V and J ends were trimmed by 1 base and 5 bases, with 15 bases remaining between them. The CDR3 contains 15 residues. CDR3 DNA sequence: TGTGCCAGCAGCCAAGCATCGCCACTAAGGAACGAGCAGTACTTC. The encoded protein is CASSQASPLRNEQYF.

The J gene is TRBJ1-3, the V gene TRBV30; 7 bases map to TRBD1. Trimming took 5 bases from V and 1 from J; bases not matched to a gene: 20. The CDR3 runs to 19 residues. Germline values: CDR1 GTSNPN, CDR2 SVGIG (reference sequence). The CDR3 sequence: CAWGLQGHGSTRSGNTIYF. The CDR3 DNA is TGTGCCTGGGGCTTACAGGGGCATGGATCTACGAGGTCTGGAAACACCATATATTTT.

The chain links TRBV11-3 to TRBJ1-1; D unclear. CDR1 and CDR2 (germline): SGHNT, YENEEA. The CDR3 has 14 residues. Trimming shortened V by 2 bases and J by 4 bases, and 11 bases separated the two germline ends. The DNA for the CDR3 is TGTGCCAGCAGCTTACTCCCTCGGGGCACTGAAGCTTTCTTT. It encodes CASSLLPRGTEAFF. The complete variable domain, with remaining parts taken from reference TRBV11-3 and TRBJ1-1, reads EAGVVQSPRYKIIEKKQPVAFWCNPISGHNTLYWYLQNLGQGPELLIRYENEEAVDDSQLPKDRFSAERLKGVDSTLKIQPAELGDSAVYLCASSLLPRGTEAFFGQGTRLTVV.

The chain joins TRBV19 to TRBJ1-2; the match to TRBD1 covers 12 bases. Unmatched junction bases numbered 4, after V lost 6 bases and J lost 8 bases. This CDR3 comprises 13 residues. Germline V lookup: CDR1 LNHDA, CDR2 SQIVND (reference sequence). CDR3 residues: CASRGQGARGYTF. The CDR3 DNA follows: TGTGCCAGTAGGGGACAGGGGGCAAGAGGCTACACCTTC.